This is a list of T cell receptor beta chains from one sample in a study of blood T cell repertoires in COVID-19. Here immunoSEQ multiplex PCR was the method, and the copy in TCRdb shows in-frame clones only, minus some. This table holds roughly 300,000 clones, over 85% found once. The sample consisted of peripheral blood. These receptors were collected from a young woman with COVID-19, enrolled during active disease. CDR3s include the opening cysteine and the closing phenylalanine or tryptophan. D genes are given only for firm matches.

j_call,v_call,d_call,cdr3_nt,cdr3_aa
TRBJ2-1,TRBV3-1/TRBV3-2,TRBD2,TGTGCCAGCAGGGGGGGGGTTGAGCAGTTCTTC,CASRGGVEQFF
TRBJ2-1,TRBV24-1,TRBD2,TGTGCCACCAGAGGCGGTGGTAGCGGGGACACCTACAATGAGCAGTTCTTC,CATRGGGSGDTYNEQFF
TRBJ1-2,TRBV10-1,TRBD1,TGCGCCGTACAGGACAGGGGAGACTATGGCTACACCTTC,CAVQDRGDYGYTF
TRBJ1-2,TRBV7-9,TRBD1,TGTGCCAGCAGCTTAACGGGACAGGGCTTTCTTGGCTACACCTTC,CASSLTGQGFLGYTF
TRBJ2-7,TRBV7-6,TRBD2,TGTGCCAGCAGCCAAGCTAGCGGGGCCTACGAGCAGTACTTC,CASSQASGAYEQYF
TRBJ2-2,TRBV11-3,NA,TGTGCCAGCAGCTCCTACGGTAACGGGGAGCTGTTTTTT,CASSSYGNGELFF
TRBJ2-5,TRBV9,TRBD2,TGTGCCAGCAGCGTTGGGGTAGCTAGCGGGGAATCTCAGTACTTC,CASSVGVASGESQYF
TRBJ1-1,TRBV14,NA,TGTGCCAGCAGCAGGACAGCGAACACTGAAGCTTTCTTT,CASSRTANTEAFF
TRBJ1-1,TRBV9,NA,TGTGCCAGCAGCGAAGACAGCCTCGTAGCCCCGAACACTGAAGCTTTCTTT,CASSEDSLVAPNTEAFF
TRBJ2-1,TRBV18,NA,TGTGCCAGCTCATCTCGTACCCGACAGGACTTCAATGAGCAGTTCTTC,CASSSRTRQDFNEQFF
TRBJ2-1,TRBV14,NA,TGTGCCAGCAGCCAGACGTTCAGGGGAGGGAACAATGAGCAGTTCTTC,CASSQTFRGGNNEQFF
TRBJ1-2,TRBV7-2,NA,TGTGCCAGCAGCTTAGGACTCCACTCGAATGGCTACACCTTC,CASSLGLHSNGYTF
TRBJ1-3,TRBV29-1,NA,TGCAGCGTTGCGGGGGATGGAAACACCATATATTTT,CSVAGDGNTIYF
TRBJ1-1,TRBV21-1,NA,TGTGCCAGCAGCAAAGGCCCCCCGGGTAGTCAAGCTTTCTTT,CASSKGPPGSQAFF
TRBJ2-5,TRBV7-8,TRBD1,TGTGCCAGCAGCTCGGGACAGGTCGGAAAGGAGACCCAGTACTTC,CASSSGQVGKETQYF
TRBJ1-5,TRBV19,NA,TGTGCCAGTGGCGGCGGGGTTGGGAATCAGCCCCAGCATTTT,CASGGGVGNQPQHF